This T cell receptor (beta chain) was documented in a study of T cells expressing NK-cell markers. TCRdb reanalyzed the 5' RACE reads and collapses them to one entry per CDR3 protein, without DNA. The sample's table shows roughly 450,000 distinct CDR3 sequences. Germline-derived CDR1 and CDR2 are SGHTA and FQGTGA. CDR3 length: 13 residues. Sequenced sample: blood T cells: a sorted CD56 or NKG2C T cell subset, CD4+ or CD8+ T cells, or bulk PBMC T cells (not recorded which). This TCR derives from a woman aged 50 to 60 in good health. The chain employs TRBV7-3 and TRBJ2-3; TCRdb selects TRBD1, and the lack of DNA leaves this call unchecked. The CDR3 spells CASSLSRASSTYF.